The next 21 T cell receptor beta chains were all read from a single sample in a study of shared clonotypes between healthy human individuals. Naive CD8 cells comprised CD45RO-negative, CCR7-positively selected cells, excluding terminally differentiated effector memory CD45RA+ cells. Profiled with immunoSEQ multiplex PCR; TCRdb holds only in-frame clones, not every one. The sample carries around 2.1 million clones, roughly 91% recorded once. The sequencing input was naive CD8+ T cells from PBMCs. The receptors originated from a man younger than 35 in good health. Some clones in this sample may be carry-over from other donors' samples.

This chain links TRBV5-4 with TRBJ2-7, with 11 bases matching TRBD2. V dropped 4 bases and J dropped 2; count of bases not matched to a gene: 5. CDR1 and CDR2 from the germline V gene are SGHNT and YYREEE (reference sequence). The length of the CDR3 is 15 residues. DNA of the CDR3: TGTGCCAGCAGCGAACTAGCGGGAGCGCCCTACGAGCAGTACTTC. Amino acids: CASSELAGAPYEQYF. Supplemented by reference TRBV5-4 and TRBJ2-7, the full variable domain reads ETGVTQSPTHLIKTRGQQVTLRCSSQSGHNTVSWYQQALGQGPQFIFQYYREEENGRGNFPPRFSGLQFPNYSSELNVNALELDDSALYLCASSELAGAPYEQYFGPGTRLTVT.

As concerns this clone: This same CDR3 is encoded by further DNA sequences in the sample. The chain carries TRBV19 and TRBJ1-3; D is ambiguous. This CDR3 contains 11 residues. Germline V CDR1 and CDR2: LNHDA, SQIVND (reference sequence). Trimming removed 8 bases at V and 7 bases at J, with 9 bases between. In nucleotides, the CDR3 is TGTGCCAGTTCCAATGGGAACACCATATATTTT. This gives the protein CASSNGNTIYF.

V usage is TRBV5-1 and J usage is TRBJ2-3; 7 bases fit TRBD2. CDR1 is SGHRS and CDR2 is YFSETQ in the germline V gene. V shed 2 bases and J 5 bases; nucleotides not matched to a gene: 11. This CDR3 is 16 amino acids long. The CDR3 sequence is CASSFFGGSNKDTQYF. Here the CDR3 DNA reads TGCGCCAGCAGCTTTTTTGGCGGGAGTAACAAAGATACGCAGTATTTT. The entire variable domain, with the rest obtained from reference TRBV5-1 and TRBJ2-3, is as follows: KAGVTQTPRYLIKTRGQQVTLSCSPISGHRSVSWYQQTPGQGLQFLFEYFSETQRNKGNFPGRFSGRQFSNSRSEMNVSTLELGDSALYLCASSFFGGSNKDTQYFGPGTRLTVL.

This chain links TRBV19 with TRBJ1-5; TRBD1 is a possible D gene (6 bases). V was clipped by 6 bases and J by 0 bases, with 15 bases between them. CDR3 length: 16 amino acids. Germline lookup yields CDR1 LNHDA and CDR2 SQIVND (reference sequence). This chain's CDR3 is CASSPRGVNSNQPQHF. The CDR3 bases are TGTGCCAGTAGCCCCAGGGGCGTTAATAGCAATCAGCCCCAGCATTTT.

The chain employs TRBV6-5 and TRBJ2-1; possibly TRBD2 for D (6 bases). There are 14 residues in the CDR3. Looked up from germline, CDR1 is MNHEY and CDR2 is SVGAGI. Deletions cut 7 bases from V and 5 bases from J, with 15 bases between. CDR3 region: CASTGGVGNNEQFF. CDR3 bases: TGTGCCAGCACCGGGGGAGTGGGAAACAATGAGCAGTTCTTC.

This clone was counted between two and nine times. Sequence at one end of the junction differs from germline and may be a read error. This chain connects TRBV13 to TRBJ1-2; D might be TRBD1 (6 bases). Germline assignment: CDR1 PRHDT and CDR2 FYEKMQ (reference sequence). The CDR3 is made up of 14 amino acids. CDR3 nucleotides: TGTGCCAGCAGCCCAGGCGGGACACCACCGGGAACCCCCTTC. As protein: CASSPGGTPPGTPF.

The chain combines TRBV4-1 with TRBJ2-1; tentative D call: TRBD2 (6 bases). Germline V lookup: CDR1 MGHRA, CDR2 YSYEKL. Trimming took off 0 bases at V and 0 bases at J, with 12 bases between the two ends. This CDR3 is 17 amino acids long. CDR3 in DNA: TGCGCCAGCAGCCAAGACGGTAGCGGCCGCTCCTACAATGAGCAGTTCTTC. Residues: CASSQDGSGRSYNEQFF.

The chain joins TRBV7-2 to TRBJ2-5; the D gene is possibly TRBD1 (5 bases). CDR1 is SGHTA and CDR2 is FQGNSA in the germline V gene. Trimming left V 8 bases short and J 5 bases short, with 15 bases between. CDR3 length: 13 residues. CDR3 region: CASRRPPGETQYF. The CDR3 region has the DNA TGTGCCAGCCGGCGGCCTCCAGGGGAGACCCAGTACTTC.

The V gene is TRBV4-1, the J gene TRBJ1-5; D not resolved. Germline loops: CDR1 MGHRA, CDR2 YSYEKL. V was shortened by 4 bases and J by 5 bases, with 9 bases between the two germline ends. The CDR3 sequence is 13 residues long. This chain's CDR3 is CASSLIVDQPQHF. The CDR3, as DNA: TGCGCCAGCAGCCTAATAGTAGATCAGCCCCAGCATTTT.

For the CDR3, the DNA is TGTGCCAGCAGTGAGATGCCGGGACAATCTAACTATGGCTACACCTTC. Translation gives CASSEMPGQSNYGYTF. V and J are TRBV6-1 and TRBJ1-2, with D tentatively TRBD1 (6 bases). The CDR3 extends over 16 amino acids. V was trimmed by 3 bases and J by 0 bases, leaving 14 bases between them. Looked up from germline, CDR1 is MNHNS and CDR2 is SASEGT.

The chain recombines TRBV15 with TRBJ2-5; D is perhaps TRBD1 (6 bases). This CDR3 is 16 amino acids long. Between the trimmed V and J ends, which lost 3 bases and 4 bases, there was a span of 18 bases. Looked up from germline, CDR1 is LNHNV and CDR2 is YYDKDF (reference sequence). The CDR3 protein is CATSRGAGSVGETQYF. DNA of the CDR3: TGTGCCACCAGCAGGGGGGCTGGATCTGTGGGAGAGACCCAGTACTTC. The variable domain in full, completed from reference TRBV15 and TRBJ2-5, reads DAMVIQNPRYQVTQFGKPVTLSCSQTLNHNVMYWYQQKSSQAPKLLFHYYDKDFNNEADTPDNFQSRRPNTSFCFLDIRSPGLGDTAMYLCATSRGAGSVGETQYFGPGTRLLVL.

The chain recombines TRBV29-1 with TRBJ2-5; perhaps TRBD1 as D (6 bases). Looked up from germline, CDR1 is SQVTM and CDR2 is ANQGSEA. V lost 1 base to trimming and J lost 1 base, with 7 bases between them. This CDR3 is built from 13 residues. CDR3 region: CSVEGGPQETQYF. DNA for the CDR3: TGCAGCGTTGAAGGGGGGCCCCAAGAGACCCAGTACTTC. The full variable domain, with the rest looked up from reference TRBV29-1 and TRBJ2-5, is SAVISQKPSRDICQRGTSLTIQCQVDSQVTMMFWYRQQPGQSLTLIATANQGSEATYESGFVIDKFPISRPNLTFSTLTVSNMSPEDSSIYLCSVEGGPQETQYFGPGTRLLVL.

V usage is TRBV15 and J usage is TRBJ2-5, with a tentative D call TRBD2 (5 bases). V lost 0 bases to trimming and J lost 5 bases, with 10 bases between them. This CDR3 is 14 amino acids long. Germline lookup yields CDR1 LNHNV and CDR2 YYDKDF (reference sequence). The CDR3: CATSRDFTRETQYF. CDR3 DNA sequence: TGTGCCACCAGCAGAGATTTCACTAGGGAGACCCAGTACTTC.

V usage is TRBV7-9 and J usage is TRBJ1-2; D not certain. V gave up 1 base and J gave up 7 bases, with 4 bases separating them. This CDR3 spans 11 amino acids. CDR1 is SEHNR and CDR2 is FQNEAQ in the germline V gene (reference sequence). CDR3 DNA: TGTGCCAGCAGCTTAGGGTCTGGCTACACCTTC. This codes for CASSLGSGYTF.

This rearrangement joins TRBV16 to TRBJ2-2, with D uncertain. The ends were cut back, 0 bases at V and 5 bases at J, with 7 bases in the middle. The length of the CDR3 is 14 residues. The germline V gene encodes CDR1 KGHSY and CDR2 FQNENV. CDR3 region: CASSQSGKTGELFF. As DNA, the CDR3 is TGTGCCAGCAGCCAATCGGGGAAAACCGGGGAGCTGTTTTTT.

This clone appeared a single time. This rearrangement joins TRBV27 to TRBJ2-1; 10 bases map to TRBD1. J gave up 0 bases and V 3 bases, and 11 bases lay outside the gene matches. The CDR3 spans 19 residues. CDR1 is MNHEY and CDR2 is SMNVEV in the germline V gene (reference sequence). The CDR3 nucleotides read TGTGCCAGCAGTTTGTCGGGACAGGGGCCCGAGAGCTCCTACAATGAGCAGTTCTTC. It encodes CASSLSGQGPESSYNEQFF.

The chain carries TRBV29-1 and TRBJ2-7; D is possibly TRBD2 (6 bases). The V gene lost 5 bases and the J gene lost 2 bases, with 13 bases spanning the gap. Looked up from germline, CDR1 is SQVTM and CDR2 is ANQGSEA. The CDR3 covers 13 residues. The CDR3 loop reads CSVLLGGTYEQYF. CDR3 DNA: TGCAGCGTTTTGCTCGGGGGAACCTACGAGCAGTACTTC.

The chain has TRBV30 and TRBJ2-7; possible D gene TRBD2, 6 bases. Germline V CDR1 and CDR2: GTSNPN, SVGIG (reference sequence). The CDR3 consists of 13 residues. Trimming took 3 bases from V and 4 from J, leaving 13 bases between them. Here the CDR3 reads CAWRGLDLYEQYF. The CDR3 bases are TGTGCCTGGAGGGGACTGGACCTATACGAGCAGTACTTC.

J is TRBJ1-1 and V is TRBV19; D possibly corresponds to TRBD1 (6 bases). The CDR3 covers 14 residues. V was pared by 3 bases and J by 5 bases, with 13 bases between. In germline, CDR1 is LNHDA, CDR2 SQIVND (reference sequence). The CDR3 sequence is CASSIGQRRTEAFF. The CDR3 DNA sequence: TGTGCCAGTAGTATTGGACAGCGTCGGACTGAAGCTTTCTTT.

The sample holds one count of this clone. The chain couples TRBV11-2 to TRBJ2-1; the match to TRBD2 covers 10 bases. The CDR3 runs 15 residues. V was clipped by 3 bases and J by 4 bases; unmatched bases: 3. CDR1 SGHAT and CDR2 FQNNGV come from the germline V gene. The CDR3 loop is CASSFLAGEYNEQFF. CDR3 nucleotide sequence: TGTGCCAGCAGCTTCCTAGCGGGGGAATACAATGAGCAGTTCTTC.

This clone was seen just once. V usage is TRBV9 and J usage is TRBJ1-5; D might be TRBD1 (6 bases). V was trimmed by 3 bases and J by 6 bases, leaving 13 bases between them. The germline V gene encodes CDR1 SGDLS and CDR2 YYNGEE. The CDR3 extends over 14 amino acids. CDR3 amino acids: CASSEGGLGQPQHF. The CDR3 nucleotides are TGTGCCAGCAGCGAGGGGGGGTTGGGTCAGCCCCAGCATTTT.